The 30 T cell receptor beta chains presented below share a single source sample, sequenced in a study of T cells in localized non-small cell lung cancer. Sequencing was performed with immunoSEQ multiplex PCR; in TCRdb, only in-frame clones are kept and a portion is missing. The table records some 25,000 clones, more than 85% of them present only once. Sequenced here: peripheral blood, sampled before any cancer treatment. The receptor source for this set is a man between 35 and 75 years old with stage III squamous cell lung carcinoma.

V usage is TRBV7-9 and J usage is TRBJ1-3; 10 bases map to TRBD1. The CDR3 runs to 16 residues. J gave up 3 bases and V 4 bases, and 6 bases lay outside the gene matches. The V gene's germline CDR1 is SEHNR and CDR2 FQNEAQ (reference sequence). CDR3 in DNA: TGTGCCAGCAGCTCACGCGGGACAGGGGATGGAAACACCATATATTTT. Translating it yields CASSSRGTGDGNTIYF.

CDR3 in DNA: TGTGCCAGCGGTCAGGGCCGCGATCAAAAACTGTTTTTT. Amino acid sequence: CASGQGRDQKLFF. V is TRBV28 and J is TRBJ1-4, with D perhaps matching TRBD1 (5 bases). The V gene lost 8 bases and the J gene lost 9 bases, with 16 bases spanning the gap. The CDR3 consists of 13 residues. The germline gives CDR1 MDHEN, CDR2 SYDVKM.

The chain joins TRBV5-6 to TRBJ1-2; D perhaps matches TRBD1 (5 bases). The germline V gene has CDR1 SGHDT and CDR2 YYEEEE. The CDR3 length is 14 residues. V was cut by 5 bases and J by 8 bases, with 19 bases left in between. The DNA of the CDR3 is TGTGCCAGCAGATTCCCAGGGCAGGGTCTCGGCTACACCTTC. Its protein is CASRFPGQGLGYTF. The whole variable domain, filled in from reference TRBV5-6 and TRBJ1-2, reads DAGVTQSPTHLIKTRGQQVTLRCSPKSGHDTVSWYQQALGQGPQFIFQYYEEEERQRGNFPDRFSGHQFPNYSSELNVNALLLGDSALYLCASRFPGQGLGYTFGSGTRLTVV.

The rearrangement links TRBV5-4 to TRBJ2-1; TRBD2 aligns across 8 bases. The V gene end was trimmed by 0 bases and the J gene end by 10 bases; junction bases not matched to a gene: 9. The germline CDR1 and CDR2 sequences are SGHNT and YYREEE (reference sequence). CDR3 length: 15 residues. The CDR3 DNA reads TGTGCCAGCAGCTTGGTCGGGGGGGGACCCGGAGAGCAGTTCTTC. Residues: CASSLVGGGPGEQFF.

The chain couples TRBV2 to TRBJ2-5; possibly TRBD2 for D (6 bases). Trimming removed 2 bases at V and 7 bases at J, with 14 bases between. The CDR3 has 14 amino acids. CDR1 and CDR2 from the germline V gene are SNHLY and FYNNEI. Here the CDR3 reads CASSERDRAGTQYF. DNA for the CDR3: TGTGCCAGCAGTGAAAGAGATAGAGCGGGGACCCAGTACTTC. The full variable domain, completed using reference TRBV2 and TRBJ2-5, is EPEVTQTPSHQVTQMGQEVILRCVPISNHLYFYWYRQILGQKVEFLVSFYNNEISEKSEIFDDQFSVERPDGSNFTLKIRSTKLEDSAMYFCASSERDRAGTQYFGPGTRLLVL.

The gene calls are TRBV28 and TRBJ2-4, with 8 bases fitting TRBD2. J was trimmed by 0 bases and V by 8 bases; bases with no gene match: 6. The CDR3 spans 15 residues. Germline CDR1 and CDR2: MDHEN and SYDVKM. CDR3 protein: CASRSSGLAKNIQYF. For the CDR3, the DNA is TGTGCCAGCCGATCTAGCGGGTTAGCCAAAAACATTCAGTACTTC.

The chain links TRBV28 to TRBJ1-2, with 9 bases matching TRBD1. The trim removed 5 bases at V and 1 base at J, leaving 8 bases unmatched. The CDR3 spans 16 residues. Germline assignment: CDR1 MDHEN and CDR2 SYDVKM. CDR3 residues: CASSPRTGAGNYGYTF. The CDR3 DNA is TGTGCCAGCAGTCCCAGGACAGGGGCCGGTAACTATGGCTACACCTTC.

This chain connects TRBV5-6 to TRBJ2-3, with D uncertain. Germline CDR1 reads SGHDT; CDR2 reads YYEEEE. V lost 5 bases to trimming and J lost 0 bases, with 13 bases between them. The CDR3 runs 15 residues. The CDR3 coding sequence is TGTGCCAGCAGTTATTCTTATACTAGCACAGATACGCAGTATTTT. Translating it yields CASSYSYTSTDTQYF.

CDR3: CARSLRGNYGYTF. The CDR3 nucleotides are TGTGCCAGAAGCTTGCGGGGCAACTATGGCTACACCTTC. This chain uses TRBV5-3 with TRBJ1-2; D is possibly TRBD1 (5 bases). TRBV5-3 is annotated as an ORF whose role is uncertain. V was shortened by 1 base and J by 2 bases, with 6 bases between the two germline ends. The CDR3 length is 13 residues.

The rearrangement links TRBV7-9 to TRBJ2-5; TRBD2 matches 14 bases. Germline V lookup: CDR1 SEHNR, CDR2 FQNEAQ (reference sequence). Trimming at V came to 11 bases and at J to 3 bases, leaving 5 bases not matched to a gene. The CDR3 loop spans 14 amino acids. The chain's CDR3 is CASKGLAGEETQYF. CDR3 DNA: TGTGCCTCAAAGGGACTAGCGGGAGAAGAGACCCAGTACTTC. The entire variable domain, with the rest obtained from reference TRBV7-9 and TRBJ2-5, is as follows: DTGVSQNPRHKITKRGQNVTFRCDPISEHNRLYWYRQTLGQGPEFLTYFQNEAQLEKSRLLSDRFSAERPKGSFSTLEIQRTEQGDSAMYLCASKGLAGEETQYFGPGTRLLVL.

The chain links TRBV5-4 to TRBJ2-5, with D perhaps given as TRBD1 or TRBD2 (5 bases each). Germline V gene sequence: CDR1 SGHNT, CDR2 YYREEE (reference sequence). This CDR3 has 15 residues. V was cut by 4 bases and J by 2 bases, with 15 bases left in between. The CDR3 bases are TGTGCCAGCAGCGTCTCGGGACGGCGACAAGAGACCCAGTACTTC. It encodes CASSVSGRRQETQYF.

This sequence joins TRBV6-6 and TRBJ1-1; D ambiguous. CDR3 size: 15 residues. CDR1 and CDR2 from the germline V gene are MNHNY and SVGAGI (reference sequence). V shed 4 bases and J shed 0 bases, with 12 bases lying between them. The CDR3 spells CASSSPDQMNTEAFF. In DNA, the CDR3 is TGTGCCAGCAGTTCTCCGGACCAGATGAACACTGAAGCTTTCTTT.

This chain connects TRBV13 to TRBJ1-1, with a weak D call TRBD1 (6 bases). CDR1 and CDR2 from the germline V gene are PRHDT and FYEKMQ (reference sequence). The CDR3 is 14 residues long. Trimming left V 3 bases short and J 2 bases short, with 10 bases between. The CDR3 loop reads CASSLGRGNTEAFF. The CDR3 region has the DNA TGTGCCAGCAGCTTGGGCAGGGGAAACACTGAAGCTTTCTTT.

J is TRBJ1-1 and V is TRBV5-1; the D gene is possibly TRBD1 (5 bases). Trimming shortened V by 0 bases and J by 7 bases, and 10 bases separated the two germline ends. Germline V gene lookup returns CDR1 SGHRS and CDR2 YFSETQ. This CDR3 comprises 13 residues. The CDR3 region is CASSLEGRFEAFF. The CDR3 DNA is TGCGCCAGCAGCTTGGAGGGACGGTTTGAAGCTTTCTTT.

The J gene is TRBJ1-3, the V gene TRBV7-2, with a weak D call TRBD1 (5 bases). The CDR3 runs 16 residues. Trimming removed 5 bases from V and 3 bases from J, with 17 bases in between. Germline CDR1 SGHTA, CDR2 FQGNSA. CDR3 sequence reads: CASSPGGGVLGNTIYF. The CDR3 DNA reads TGTGCCAGCAGCCCCGGTGGGGGGGTACTTGGAAACACCATATATTTT.

The chain recombines TRBV29-1 with TRBJ2-1; 7 bases align to TRBD2. This CDR3 is built from 13 residues. The V gene end was trimmed by 7 bases and the J gene end by 10 bases; junction bases not matched to a gene: 13. Looked up from germline, CDR1 is SQVTM and CDR2 is ANQGSEA. The CDR3 DNA reads TGCAGCGCTGCACTAGCGAGGTCATCCGAGCAGTTCTTC. Amino acid sequence: CSAALARSSEQFF.

This chain connects TRBV27 to TRBJ2-5; a possible D gene is TRBD1 (6 bases). The V gene lost 6 bases and the J gene lost 5 bases, with 16 bases spanning the gap. The length of the CDR3 is 14 residues. Germline-derived CDR1 and CDR2 are MNHEY and SMNVEV (reference sequence). CDR3 loop: CASSLSRGEETQYF. The CDR3 DNA is TGTGCCAGCAGCCTTTCCAGGGGCGAGGAGACCCAGTACTTC.

The V call is TRBV7-3, the J call TRBJ2-1, with D maybe TRBD2 (5 bases). The V gene's germline CDR1 is SGHTA and CDR2 FQGTGA. The V and J ends lost 1 base and 3 bases respectively, with 10 bases between them. This CDR3 region has 15 residues. The CDR3 DNA follows: TGTGCCAGCAGCTTAAGTGTGACTAACTACAATGAGCAGTTCTTC. Its translation: CASSLSVTNYNEQFF. Full variable domain (remainder filled in from reference TRBV7-3 and TRBJ2-1): GAGVSQTPSNKVTEKGKYVELRCDPISGHTALYWYRQSLGQGPEFLIYFQGTGAADDSGLPNDRFFAVRPEGSVSTLKIQRTERGDSAVYLCASSLSVTNYNEQFFGPGTRLTVL.

CDR3 DNA sequence: TGTGCCAGCAGCGTAGGAGGGGGCTGGAGCACCGGGGAGCTGTTTTTT. This codes for CASSVGGGWSTGELFF. The V call is TRBV9, the J call TRBJ2-2; 7 bases agree with TRBD1. Losses at the gene ends were 0 bases for V and 4 bases for J; bases not matched to a gene: 6. Germline assignment: CDR1 SGDLS and CDR2 YYNGEE. The CDR3 is 16 amino acids.

The J gene is TRBJ2-5, the V gene TRBV10-3; D call uncertain. From germline, CDR1 is ENHRY and CDR2 SYGVKD. This CDR3 has 12 amino acids. Between the trimmed V and J ends, which lost 7 bases and 1 base, there was a span of 7 bases. The CDR3 coding sequence is TGTGCCATCAAGGACGTCCAAGAGACCCAGTACTTC. Protein sequence: CAIKDVQETQYF.

The chain employs TRBV6-1 and TRBJ1-1, with a possible D match to TRBD1 (5 bases). The CDR3 has 14 amino acids. The V gene lost 1 base and the J gene lost 4 bases, with 10 bases spanning the gap. The germline V gene has CDR1 MNHNS and CDR2 SASEGT. This CDR3 is CASSEGTWGTEAFF. The CDR3 DNA is TGTGCCAGCAGTGAAGGGACATGGGGCACTGAAGCTTTCTTT.

J is TRBJ1-1 and V is TRBV6-5; D unclear. V dropped 0 bases and J dropped 5 bases, with 7 bases sitting between them. The CDR3 spans 13 residues. Germline CDR1 MNHEY, CDR2 SVGAGI. The CDR3 loop is CASSYSEGTEAFF. CDR3 DNA: TGTGCCAGCAGTTACTCCGAAGGAACTGAAGCTTTCTTT.

The chain is built from TRBV19 and TRBJ2-2; unclear D gene. The CDR3 sequence is 15 residues long. V was pared by 7 bases and J by 6 bases, with 18 bases between. From germline, CDR1 is LNHDA and CDR2 SQIVND (reference sequence). This CDR3 reads CASIPRWGWSGELFF. The CDR3 nucleotides read TGTGCCAGTATCCCTAGGTGGGGTTGGTCCGGGGAGCTGTTTTTT.

This CDR3 is CASSSSPSGRDEQYF. The CDR3 nucleotides are TGTGCCAGCAGCTCTTCCCCTAGCGGGCGGGACGAGCAGTACTTC. The chain has TRBV7-2 and TRBJ2-7; 8 bases map to TRBD2. Germline values: CDR1 SGHTA, CDR2 FQGNSA. The CDR3 totals 15 residues. V gave up 4 bases and J gave up 5 bases; unmatched junction bases: 10.

Of note for this clone: This specimen includes other DNA sequences encoding the same CDR3. The J gene is TRBJ2-3, the V gene TRBV18; TRBD2 matches 9 bases. Germline loops: CDR1 KGHSH, CDR2 LQKENI. The trim removed 3 bases at V and 0 bases at J, leaving 1 base unmatched. This CDR3 spans 15 amino acids. CDR3 residues: CASSPSGGSTDTQYF. The CDR3 region has the DNA TGTGCCAGCTCACCTAGCGGGGGTAGCACAGATACGCAGTATTTT.

This clone has more than one count but fewer than ten. V usage is TRBV5-4 and J usage is TRBJ2-3; D is unclear. In germline, CDR1 is SGHNT, CDR2 YYREEE (reference sequence). The CDR3 runs 12 residues. With 4 bases removed from V and 6 bases from J, the gap between germline ends came to 9 bases. The CDR3 region has the DNA TGTGCCAGCAGCCGGCCCCCCGATACGCAGTATTTT. It translates to CASSRPPDTQYF.

The genes are TRBV30 and TRBJ2-7, with TRBD1 identical over 10 bases. J gave up 6 bases and V 4 bases, and 9 bases lay outside the gene matches. CDR1 and CDR2 (germline): GTSNPN, SVGIG (reference sequence). The CDR3 loop spans 14 amino acids. The CDR3: CAWKWGDRGGEQYF. For the CDR3, the DNA is TGTGCCTGGAAGTGGGGGGACAGGGGTGGCGAGCAGTACTTC.

In DNA form, the CDR3 reads TGTGCCAGCAGCCCCGGACTAGCGGGAGGCTCAGATACGCAGTATTTT. Its protein product is CASSPGLAGGSDTQYF. The chain couples TRBV7-2 to TRBJ2-3; 14 bases align to TRBD2. There are 16 residues in the CDR3. The J segment lost 4 bases and the V segment lost 5 bases, leaving 5 bases of the junction unmatched. Germline V gives CDR1 SGHTA, CDR2 FQGNSA.

This clone was seen once. V usage is TRBV5-4 and J usage is TRBJ2-1; D is perhaps TRBD1 or TRBD2 (5 bases each). Trimming pared 0 bases from V and 9 bases from J, leaving 10 bases between. The CDR3 has 13 amino acids. Per the germline V gene, CDR1 is SGHNT and CDR2 is YYREEE (reference sequence). Here the CDR3 reads CASSLGTGTEQFF. The CDR3 region has the DNA TGTGCCAGCAGCTTGGGTACGGGGACTGAGCAGTTCTTC.

The chain is built from TRBV23-1 and TRBJ2-3; no definite D call. TRBV23-1 is designated an ORF whose function remains uncertain. The CDR3 sequence is 13 residues long. V was cut by 2 bases and J by 5 bases, with 8 bases left in between. Here the CDR3 reads CASSQPRRDTQYF. DNA for the CDR3: TGCGCCAGCAGTCAACCGCGGAGAGATACGCAGTATTTT.